Below are 17 T cell receptor beta chains sequenced from a single sample in a study of blood T cell repertoires in COVID-19. Assay used: immunoSEQ multiplex PCR; TCRdb lists only in-frame clones, some missing. The sample shows approximately 100,000 clones, approximately 81% of them seen only once. The material sequenced was peripheral blood. These receptors all stem from a human donor in a cohort sampled during active COVID-19.

CDR3 nucleotides: TGTGCCAGCAGCCAAGATCTGAGAGGGGGCGGACAGCCCCAGCATTTT. It is translated as CASSQDLRGGGQPQHF. This sequence joins TRBV3-1 (or the pseudogene TRBV3-2) and TRBJ1-5, with 7 bases fitting TRBD1. Germline CDR1 is LGHDT and CDR2 is YNNKEL (reference sequence). The CDR3 is 16 amino acids. V shed 0 bases, J shed 7 bases, and the junction held 9 bases outside the gene matches.

V gene TRBV27 combines with J gene TRBJ2-7; 12 positions agree with TRBD2. The CDR3 is 15 amino acids. Losses at the gene ends were 3 bases for V and 4 bases for J; bases not matched to a gene: 4. CDR1 and CDR2 from the germline V gene are MNHEY and SMNVEV (reference sequence). The CDR3 sequence is CASSLTSGGPYEQYF. In DNA, the CDR3 is TGTGCCAGCAGTTTGACTAGCGGGGGACCTTACGAGCAGTACTTC.

The rearrangement joins TRBV19 to TRBJ2-7; tentative D call: TRBD2 (6 bases). CDR1 and CDR2 (germline): LNHDA, SQIVND (reference sequence). CDR3 length: 13 amino acids. V lost 3 bases and J 4 bases, leaving 10 bases between the germline ends. The CDR3 spells CASSMSRGYEQYF. The CDR3 coding sequence is TGTGCCAGTAGTATGTCGCGGGGATACGAGCAGTACTTC.

The V gene is TRBV6-5, the J gene TRBJ2-2; 9 nucleotides agree with TRBD1. V was clipped by 6 bases and J by 0 bases; unmatched bases: 2. The CDR3 covers 15 residues. The germline CDR1 and CDR2 sequences are MNHEY and SVGAGI. CDR3 DNA sequence: TGTGCCAGCAGCTGGACAGGGGCGAACACCGGGGAGCTGTTTTTT. It codes for CASSWTGANTGELFF.

The genes are TRBV18 and TRBJ2-5; the D gene is possibly TRBD2 (5 bases). Looked up from germline, CDR1 is KGHSH and CDR2 is LQKENI. This CDR3 has 15 amino acids. Trimming cost V 3 bases and J 5 bases, with 16 bases left between them. The CDR3 DNA reads as TGTGCCAGCTCACCCTTAGCTGGAGCGGTGGAGACCCAGTACTTC. Translated: CASSPLAGAVETQYF.

The CDR3 DNA follows: TGCGCCAGCAGCTTGACAGGGAGAGGGACTGAAGCTTTCTTT. This gives the protein CASSLTGRGTEAFF. The chain employs TRBV5-1 and TRBJ1-1; tentatively, D is TRBD1 (6 bases). CDR3 length: 14 amino acids. Germline loops: CDR1 SGHRS, CDR2 YFSETQ. V lost 1 base, J lost 5 bases, and 12 bases lay in between. Based on the CDR3 plus reference TRBV5-1 and TRBJ1-1, the full variable domain is KAGVTQTPRYLIKTRGQQVTLSCSPISGHRSVSWYQQTPGQGLQFLFEYFSETQRNKGNFPGRFSGRQFSNSRSEMNVSTLELGDSALYLCASSLTGRGTEAFFGQGTRLTVV.

This clone was seen a handful of times. Other DNA sequences in this specimen translate into the identical CDR3. In DNA form, the CDR3 reads TGTGCCAGCAGCTTAGTCCCTAGCGGGGCTAGCACAGATACGCAGTATTTT. Protein sequence: CASSLVPSGASTDTQYF. The rearrangement uses TRBV7-6 and TRBJ2-3; TRBD2 aligns across 9 bases. CDR1 and CDR2 (germline): SGHVS, FNYEAQ. The CDR3 covers 17 residues. Trimming removed 1 base from V and 0 bases from J; junction bases left unmatched: 5.

The chain couples TRBV6-1 to TRBJ2-7; D is perhaps TRBD1 (6 bases). V was trimmed by 3 bases and J by 5 bases, leaving 17 bases between them. This CDR3 is 15 amino acids long. The V gene's germline CDR1 is MNHNS and CDR2 SASEGT. Written as DNA, the CDR3 is TGTGCCAGCAGTGACACAGGGAATCCTCGGCACGAGCAGTACTTC. Residues: CASSDTGNPRHEQYF.

The chain couples TRBV7-9 to TRBJ2-3; maybe TRBD2 (7 bases). Germline CDR1 reads SEHNR; CDR2 reads FQNEAQ (reference sequence). Between the trimmed V and J ends, which lost 3 bases and 4 bases, there was a span of 17 bases. The CDR3 has 16 residues. CDR3: CASSFPRGRGSDTQYF. CDR3 in DNA: TGTGCCAGCAGCTTTCCCCGGGGGAGGGGGTCAGATACGCAGTATTTT.

This sequence joins TRBV6-5 and TRBJ2-5; D is perhaps TRBD2 (7 bases). CDR1 and CDR2 from the germline V gene are MNHEY and SVGAGI. The V gene lost 6 bases and the J gene lost 4 bases, with 18 bases spanning the gap. This CDR3 spans 15 amino acids. The CDR3 nucleotides are TGTGCCAGCAGCAACCCATCGGGGGGCGGAGAGACCCAGTACTTC. The encoded protein is CASSNPSGGGETQYF.

This clone has only one observation. This chain joins TRBV2 and TRBJ1-2; D is uncertain. V lost 2 bases and J lost 0, with 10 bases in between. Germline V gene data show CDR1 as SNHLY and CDR2 as FYNNEI. The CDR3 consists of 15 residues. DNA of the CDR3: TGTGCCAGCAGTGAACAGTTTACCTCTAACTATGGCTACACCTTC. Translated: CASSEQFTSNYGYTF.

This clone has just a few counts. The chain links TRBV6-5 to TRBJ2-5, with D unclear. Trimming took off 1 base at V and 3 bases at J, with 6 bases between the two ends. The V gene's germline CDR1 is MNHEY and CDR2 SVGAGI. This CDR3 contains 13 residues. The CDR3 here is CASSYYREETQYF. As DNA, the CDR3 is TGTGCCAGCAGTTACTATCGCGAAGAGACCCAGTACTTC.

This rearrangement joins TRBV4-2 to TRBJ2-1; D remains unclear. V was trimmed by 1 base and J by 4 bases, leaving 14 bases between them. The CDR3 length is 16 residues. The V gene's germline CDR1 is LGHNA and CDR2 YNFKEQ. The CDR3 DNA sequence: TGTGCCAGCAGCCAAGTGGAAGCGATTGAATACAATGAGCAGTTCTTC. Residues: CASSQVEAIEYNEQFF.

The chain is built from TRBV5-1 and TRBJ2-5; 9 bases align to TRBD2. V trimming: 4 bases; J trimming: 5 bases; junction bases outside the gene matches: 12. CDR3 length: 16 amino acids. Germline CDR1 and CDR2: SGHRS and YFSETQ. The CDR3 loop reads CASSQNSGGLFETQYF. The CDR3 DNA reads TGCGCCAGCAGCCAGAATAGCGGGGGCCTTTTTGAGACCCAGTACTTC.

This sequence joins TRBV28 and TRBJ2-7; D not certain. The V gene lost 6 bases and the J gene lost 4 bases, with 7 bases spanning the gap. Germline values: CDR1 MDHEN, CDR2 SYDVKM. CDR3 length: 11 residues. The CDR3 region has the DNA TGTGCCAGCAGCCCAGGTTACGAGCAGTACTTC. This codes for CASSPGYEQYF. The full variable domain, with the rest looked up from reference TRBV28 and TRBJ2-7, is DVKVTQSSRYLVKRTGEKVFLECVQDMDHENMFWYRQDPGLGLRLIYFSYDVKMKEKGDIPEGYSVSREKKERFSLILESASTNQTSMYLCASSPGYEQYFGPGTRLTVT.

The genes are TRBV5-1 and TRBJ2-5, with a possible D match to TRBD1 (6 bases). Trimming cost V 0 bases and J 2 bases, with 8 bases left between them. Looked up from germline, CDR1 is SGHRS and CDR2 is YFSETQ. The CDR3 has 14 amino acids. This chain's CDR3 is CASSLGGGQETQYF. Here the CDR3 DNA reads TGCGCCAGCAGCTTGGGAGGGGGACAAGAGACCCAGTACTTC. The full variable domain, in which reference TRBV5-1 and TRBJ2-5 provide the parts outside the CDR3, is KAGVTQTPRYLIKTRGQQVTLSCSPISGHRSVSWYQQTPGQGLQFLFEYFSETQRNKGNFPGRFSGRQFSNSRSEMNVSTLELGDSALYLCASSLGGGQETQYFGPGTRLLVL.

This clone was seen only a few times. The chain carries TRBV5-4 and TRBJ2-1; 12 bases are a match to TRBD2. Germline values: CDR1 SGHNT, CDR2 YYREEE (reference sequence). V shed 3 bases, J shed 7 bases, and the junction held 8 bases outside the gene matches. The CDR3 has 16 amino acids. The CDR3 DNA follows: TGTGCCAGCAGCTCCCTAGCGGGAGGGGTTAGTAATGAGCAGTTCTTC. Translated, it gives CASSSLAGGVSNEQFF.